This is a list of T cell receptor beta chains from one sample in a study of blood T cells in healthy people across ages. Via MiXCR, TCRdb re-called the 5' RACE reads, giving one row per CDR3 protein. Of roughly 930,000 distinct CDR3 sequences detected, around 48% appear once; the ten largest clones hold around an eighth. The specimen was blood. The origin of the receptors is a man younger than 40 in good health. The CDR3 runs from the conserved cysteine through the conserved F or W. A D gene is named only where the DNA matches it firmly. Not every row has a clone size; where given, it reads once, few, many or a size class.

d_call clone_size j_call v_call cdr3_aa cdr3_nt
NA NA TRBJ2-3 TRBV12-3/TRBV12-4 CASSVRQGSDTQYF TGTGCCAGCAGTGTCCGGCAGGGCAGCGATACGCAGTATTTT
NA NA TRBJ1-4 TRBV7-9 CASRQTNEKLFF TGTGCCAGCCGACAGACTAATGAAAAACTGTTTTTT
TRBD1 many TRBJ2-6 TRBV6-5 CASSYRQGASGANVLTF TGTGCCAGCAGTTACAGACAGGGGGCTAGTGGGGCCAACGTCCTGACTTTC
TRBD2 NA TRBJ2-1 TRBV5-6 CASSFGTSDWDEQFF TGTGCCAGCAGCTTTGGGACTAGCGATTGGGATGAGCAGTTCTTC
TRBD1 few TRBJ1-3 TRBV9 CASSAGQSSGNTIYF TGTGCCAGCAGCGCGGGACAGTCTTCTGGAAACACCATATATTTT
NA many TRBJ2-7 TRBV6-5 CASSYDATYEQYF TGTGCCAGCAGTTACGACGCAACCTACGAGCAGTACTTC
TRBD1 NA TRBJ2-1 TRBV14 CASSQSAGTGNIGEQFF TGTGCCAGCAGCCAAAGTGCCGGGACAGGGAACATTGGTGAGCAGTTCTTC
NA NA TRBJ2-3 TRBV4-2 CASSQKPGTSTDTQYF TGTGCCAGCAGCCAAAAACCCGGGACTAGCACAGATACGCAGTATTTT
TRBD2 NA TRBJ2-7 TRBV28 CASSLAVPYEQYF TGTGCCAGCAGCCTAGCGGTTCCCTACGAGCAGTACTTC
TRBD1 NA TRBJ1-1 TRBV10-3 CAIGTGNTEAFF TGTGCCATCGGGACAGGGAACACTGAAGCTTTCTTT
NA NA TRBJ2-7 TRBV6-5 CASRTDVTYEQYF TGTGCCAGCAGAACGGACGTTACCTACGAGCAGTACTTC
NA few TRBJ2-7 TRBV11-3 CASSLEGTRVPYEQYF TGTGCCAGCAGCTTAGAAGGTACCAGGGTACCCTACGAGCAGTACTTC
NA few TRBJ2-1 TRBV4-1 CASSQYGTHNEQFF TGCGCCAGCAGCCAATACGGGACTCACAATGAGCAGTTCTTC
NA few TRBJ2-3 TRBV14 CASSQDEHPEYTDTQYF TGTGCCAGCAGCCAAGATGAGCACCCCGAGTACACAGATACGCAGTATTTT
TRBD1 NA TRBJ1-5 TRBV7-8 CASSLSRTGDSNQPQHF TGTGCCAGCAGCTTAAGTCGGACAGGTGATAGCAATCAGCCCCAGCATTTT
TRBD2 few TRBJ2-5 TRBV20-1 CSASSGGDYNEQYF TGCAGTGCTAGTTCGGGGGGAGATTACAATGAGCAGTACTTC
NA NA TRBJ2-6 TRBV6-1 CASSERGGSSGANVLTF TGTGCCAGCAGTGAAAGGGGGGGTAGCTCTGGGGCCAACGTCCTGACTTTC
NA NA TRBJ2-4 TRBV7-7 CASSSDVGDQYF TGTGCTAGCAGCTCAGATGTCGGTGACCAGTACTTC
NA NA TRBJ1-1 TRBV7-9 CASNLAGQRNTEAFF TGTGCCAGCAACCTAGCTGGACAGCGGAACACTGAAGCTTTCTTT
NA NA TRBJ1-4 TRBV12-3/TRBV12-4 CASSSAGAPNEKLFF TGTGCCAGCAGTTCCGCGGGGGCCCCGAATGAAAAACTGTTTTTT
NA NA TRBJ2-7 TRBV7-2 CASSLATPRFYEQYF TGTGCCAGCAGCTTAGCTACCCCCAGGTTCTACGAGCAGTACTTC
TRBD2 NA TRBJ2-1 TRBV20-1 CSARDQRGANEQFF TGCAGTGCTCGAGACCAGCGGGGGGCCAATGAGCAGTTCTTC
NA NA TRBJ2-7 TRBV12-3/TRBV12-4 CASLGQGSYNEQYF TGTGCCAGCCTGGGGCAGGGCTCCTACAATGAGCAGTACTTC
NA NA TRBJ2-1 TRBV18 CASSTISLYNEQFF TGTGCCAGCTCAACGATCTCCTTATACAATGAGCAGTTCTTC
TRBD1 NA TRBJ1-2 TRBV29-1 CSVEMIGQGDYGYTF TGCAGCGTTGAAATGATCGGACAGGGGGACTATGGCTACACCTTC
TRBD2 once TRBJ2-1 TRBV6-5 CASSPSGGAWDEQFF TGTGCCAGCAGTCCTAGCGGGGGGGCCTGGGATGAGCAGTTCTTC
TRBD2 few TRBJ2-1 TRBV27 CASSRLAPSEQFF TGTGCCAGCAGTCGACTAGCTCCAAGTGAGCAGTTCTTC
NA NA TRBJ2-3 TRBV10-3 CAISDRGGNTDMQYF TGTGCCATCAGTGACAGGGGGGGGAACACAGATATGCAGTATTTT